A selection of T cell receptor beta chains follows, all from one sample in a study of T cell responses to AZD1222 COVID-19 vaccine. Using immunoSEQ multiplex PCR, the repertoire was profiled, and TCRdb retains in-frame clones only, with some absent. The data show more than 110,000 clones, 80% to 95% seen once. This material consisted of peripheral blood, taken on day 0 of AZD1222 vaccination. The receptor source for this set is an adult in good health. Each CDR3 is given with its conserved first and last residue. Fields, in order: CDR3 protein, CDR3 DNA, V gene, CDR3 length, clone size, J gene, D gene. D genes are given only for firm matches. Clone size appears in some rows only: once, few, many, or a class for an expanded clone.

CDR3: CASSQRRTYEQYF
DNA: TGCGCCAGCAGCCAGAGACGGACCTACGAGCAGTACTTC
V: TRBV4-3
length: 13
size: -
J: TRBJ2-7
D: -

CDR3: CASSLTSIGELFF
DNA: TGTGCCAGTAGTCTGACTAGCATCGGGGAGCTGTTTTTT
V: TRBV19
length: 13
size: -
J: TRBJ2-2
D: TRBD2

CDR3: CATYPGVGTEAFF
DNA: TGCGCCACTTACCCCGGGGTCGGTACTGAAGCTTTCTTT
V: TRBV10-2
length: 13
size: -
J: TRBJ1-1
D: -

CDR3: CASSLGDSDTQYF
DNA: TGTGCCAGCAGCTTAGGGGACTCAGATACGCAGTATTTT
V: TRBV7-8
length: 13
size: -
J: TRBJ2-3
D: -

CDR3: CAISEGREANQPQHF
DNA: TGTGCCATCAGTGAGGGCAGGGAGGCCAATCAGCCCCAGCATTTT
V: TRBV10-3
length: 15
size: -
J: TRBJ1-5
D: -

CDR3: CATSRGSLVSGYTF
DNA: TGTGCCACCAGCAGAGGTAGCCTTGTTTCGGGCTACACCTTC
V: TRBV15
length: 14
size: -
J: TRBJ1-2
D: -

CDR3: CASSWYLAANEKLFF
DNA: TGCGCCAGCAGCTGGTACTTGGCAGCTAATGAAAAACTGTTTTTT
V: TRBV5-1
length: 15
size: -
J: TRBJ1-4
D: -

CDR3: CASSPGGRANEKLFF
DNA: TGTGCCAGCAGCCCCGGGGGGCGCGCTAATGAAAAACTGTTTTTT
V: TRBV28
length: 15
size: -
J: TRBJ1-4
D: -

CDR3: CASSYPYGRRNTEAFF
DNA: TGTGCCAGCAGTTACCCCTACGGACGGAGAAACACTGAAGCTTTCTTT
V: TRBV6-2/TRBV6-3
length: 16
size: -
J: TRBJ1-1
D: -

CDR3: CAISEAGGTGEQYF
DNA: TGTGCCATCAGTGAAGCGGGAGGGACCGGAGAGCAGTACTTC
V: TRBV10-3
length: 14
size: -
J: TRBJ2-7
D: TRBD2

CDR3: CASSYGLAANTGELFF
DNA: TGTGCCAGCAGCTATGGACTAGCGGCGAATACCGGGGAGCTGTTTTTT
V: TRBV5-4
length: 16
size: -
J: TRBJ2-2
D: TRBD2

CDR3: CASSGKTSVLAKNIQYF
DNA: TGTGCCAGCAGCGGTAAAACTAGCGTACTAGCCAAAAACATTCAGTACTTC
V: TRBV5-5
length: 17
size: -
J: TRBJ2-4
D: TRBD2

CDR3: CASHIQGSNSPLHF
DNA: TGTGCCAGTCATATTCAGGGTTCCAATTCACCCCTCCACTTT
V: TRBV6-5
length: 14
size: -
J: TRBJ1-6
D: -

CDR3: CASRSEGGGNQPQHF
DNA: TGCGCCAGCAGGTCAGAGGGGGGAGGCAATCAGCCCCAGCATTTT
V: TRBV4-1
length: 15
size: -
J: TRBJ1-5
D: -

CDR3: CASSFGLALINTDTQYF
DNA: TGTGCCAGCAGCTTTGGGTTAGCGCTTATCAACACAGATACGCAGTATTTT
V: TRBV7-9
length: 17
size: -
J: TRBJ2-3
D: -

CDR3: CASSLSQSNTEAFF
DNA: TGCGCCAGCAGCTTGAGTCAGTCGAACACTGAAGCTTTCTTT
V: TRBV5-1
length: 14
size: -
J: TRBJ1-1
D: -

CDR3: CASSLDGAQETQYF
DNA: TGCGCCAGCAGCTTGGATGGGGCCCAAGAGACCCAGTACTTC
V: TRBV5-1
length: 14
size: -
J: TRBJ2-5
D: -

CDR3: CASSWAGGSNQPQHF
DNA: TGTGCCAGCAGTTGGGCGGGAGGAAGCAATCAGCCCCAGCATTTT
V: TRBV6-2/TRBV6-3
length: 15
size: -
J: TRBJ1-5
D: -

CDR3: CASRLILGSEAFF
DNA: TGTGCCAGCCGCCTTATCTTGGGGTCTGAAGCTTTCTTT
V: TRBV13
length: 13
size: -
J: TRBJ1-1
D: -

CDR3: CASSQDRRSYTF
DNA: TGTGCCAGCAGTCAGGACAGACGAAGCTACACCTTC
V: TRBV28
length: 12
size: -
J: TRBJ1-2
D: -

CDR3: CASSFTPSGATEAFF
DNA: TGTGCCAGCAGTTTTACACCTTCGGGGGCGACTGAAGCTTTCTTT
V: TRBV27
length: 15
size: once
J: TRBJ1-1
D: -

CDR3: CASSDGVAGIYNEQFF
DNA: TGTGCCAGCAGTGATGGAGTAGCGGGAATCTACAATGAGCAGTTCTTC
V: TRBV27
length: 16
size: -
J: TRBJ2-1
D: TRBD2

CDR3: CASSFPGTQYF
DNA: TGCGCCAGCAGTTTCCCCGGGACCCAGTACTTC
V: TRBV10-2
length: 11
size: -
J: TRBJ2-5
D: -

CDR3: CASSQVPIPSSGANVLTF
DNA: TGCGCCAGCAGCCAGGTACCTATCCCCAGCTCTGGGGCCAACGTCCTGACTTTC
V: TRBV4-1
length: 18
size: -
J: TRBJ2-6
D: -

CDR3: CASSLRRETQYF
DNA: TGTGCCAGCAGCCTCAGGAGGGAGACCCAGTACTTC
V: TRBV3-1/TRBV3-2
length: 12
size: -
J: TRBJ2-5
D: -

CDR3: CASSPWTLSTSTNEKLFF
DNA: TGTGCCAGTAGTCCTTGGACATTGTCGACTTCAACTAATGAAAAACTGTTTTTT
V: TRBV19
length: 18
size: -
J: TRBJ1-4
D: -

CDR3: CASSYGAGGNQPQHF
DNA: TGTGCCAGCAGTTACGGGGCAGGGGGTAATCAGCCCCAGCATTTT
V: TRBV27
length: 15
size: -
J: TRBJ1-5
D: TRBD1

CDR3: CASSIGAGGTYEQYF
DNA: TGTGCCAGTAGTATAGGGGCAGGGGGGACCTACGAGCAGTACTTC
V: TRBV19
length: 15
size: -
J: TRBJ2-7
D: -

CDR3: CASSLDVGYTF
DNA: TGTGCCAGCAGCTTAGATGTTGGCTACACCTTC
V: TRBV7-2
length: 11
size: -
J: TRBJ1-2
D: -

CDR3: CASRQLAGDNEQFF
DNA: TGTGCCAGCAGGCAGCTAGCGGGAGACAATGAGCAGTTCTTC
V: TRBV2
length: 14
size: -
J: TRBJ2-1
D: TRBD2

CDR3: CASSVTGFQETQYF
DNA: TGCGCCAGCAGCGTTACGGGTTTCCAAGAGACCCAGTACTTC
V: TRBV5-1
length: 14
size: -
J: TRBJ2-5
D: -

CDR3: CASRRGQLANYGYTF
DNA: TGTGCCAGCAGAAGAGGACAACTAGCTAACTATGGCTACACCTTC
V: TRBV28
length: 15
size: -
J: TRBJ1-2
D: -

CDR3: CASSLGVRVGTSGTQETQYF
DNA: TGTGCCAGCAGCTTGGGAGTCAGGGTAGGGACTAGCGGTACTCAAGAGACCCAGTACTTC
V: TRBV5-8
length: 20
size: -
J: TRBJ2-5
D: TRBD2

CDR3: CAIMSGREYEQYF
DNA: TGTGCCATCATGAGCGGGAGGGAGTACGAGCAGTACTTC
V: TRBV10-3
length: 13
size: -
J: TRBJ2-7
D: TRBD2

CDR3: CASSYVVGQGTYEQYF
DNA: TGTGCCAGCAGTTATGTGGTAGGACAGGGGACCTACGAGCAGTACTTC
V: TRBV27
length: 16
size: -
J: TRBJ2-7
D: TRBD1

CDR3: CASRDRRGLYGYTF
DNA: TGTGCCAGCAGGGATCGCAGGGGGCTCTATGGCTACACCTTC
V: TRBV28
length: 14
size: -
J: TRBJ1-2
D: TRBD1

CDR3: CASSPVGEGDEQFF
DNA: TGCGCCAGCAGCCCGGTCGGCGAAGGGGATGAGCAGTTCTTC
V: TRBV5-1
length: 14
size: -
J: TRBJ2-1
D: -

CDR3: CASSQGRDQPQHF
DNA: TGTGCCAGCAGCCAAGGGCGGGATCAGCCCCAGCATTTT
V: TRBV3-1/TRBV3-2
length: 13
size: -
J: TRBJ1-5
D: -

CDR3: CASSLKNSYNEQFF
DNA: TGCGCCAGCAGTCTCAAAAACTCCTACAATGAGCAGTTCTTC
V: TRBV5-1
length: 14
size: -
J: TRBJ2-1
D: -

CDR3: CASSFGQGRAYNEQFF
DNA: TGTGCCAGCAGCTTCGGGCAGGGGAGGGCTTACAATGAGCAGTTCTTC
V: TRBV5-8
length: 16
size: -
J: TRBJ2-1
D: -

CDR3: CASSSGLRETQYF
DNA: TGTGCCAGCAGTTCGGGCCTACGGGAGACCCAGTACTTC
V: TRBV6-5
length: 13
size: once
J: TRBJ2-5
D: -

CDR3: CATSVAGANQPQHF
DNA: TGTGCCACCAGTGTGGCGGGGGCGAATCAGCCCCAGCATTTT
V: TRBV24-1
length: 14
size: -
J: TRBJ1-5
D: -

CDR3: CASSNPLTGLATDTQYF
DNA: TGTGCCAGCAGTAACCCACTGACAGGGTTAGCCACAGATACGCAGTATTTT
V: TRBV6-2/TRBV6-3
length: 17
size: few
J: TRBJ2-3
D: TRBD1

CDR3: CASSLSSFSEQFF
DNA: TGTGCCAGCAGTTTAAGTAGCTTCAGTGAGCAGTTCTTC
V: TRBV27
length: 13
size: -
J: TRBJ2-1
D: -

CDR3: CASSEGTGSNQPQHF
DNA: TGCGCCAGCAGCGAGGGGACGGGTAGCAATCAGCCCCAGCATTTT
V: TRBV5-1
length: 15
size: -
J: TRBJ1-5
D: -

CDR3: CASSQRVPGTPPYEQYF
DNA: TGTGCCAGCTCACAAAGGGTTCCCGGGACGCCACCCTACGAGCAGTACTTC
V: TRBV18
length: 17
size: -
J: TRBJ2-7
D: -

CDR3: CASSLSGQGYQPQHF
DNA: TGTGCCAGCAGCCTTTCGGGACAGGGATATCAGCCCCAGCATTTT
V: TRBV5-6
length: 15
size: -
J: TRBJ1-5
D: TRBD1

CDR3: CASSTLASEQYF
DNA: TGTGCCAGCAGCACGCTAGCTTCCGAGCAGTACTTC
V: TRBV12-3/TRBV12-4
length: 12
size: -
J: TRBJ2-7
D: -

CDR3: CASSPGLVYEQYF
DNA: TGTGCCAGCAGTCCGGGACTAGTTTACGAGCAGTACTTC
V: TRBV12-3/TRBV12-4
length: 13
size: -
J: TRBJ2-7
D: TRBD2

CDR3: CASTPDGGDTEAFF
DNA: TGTGCCAGCACCCCCGACGGGGGGGACACTGAAGCTTTCTTT
V: TRBV6-5
length: 14
size: -
J: TRBJ1-1
D: -

CDR3: CATSETSRLGNTGELFF
DNA: TGTGCCACCAGTGAGACTTCACGGCTGGGGAACACCGGGGAGCTGTTTTTT
V: TRBV24-1
length: 17
size: few
J: TRBJ2-2
D: -

CDR3: CASSQVKMNTEAFF
DNA: TGCGCCAGCAGCCAAGTTAAAATGAACACTGAAGCTTTCTTT
V: TRBV5-1
length: 14
size: -
J: TRBJ1-1
D: -

CDR3: CASSSREAGSGELFF
DNA: TGTGCCAGTAGTTCTAGGGAGGCGGGATCCGGGGAGCTGTTTTTT
V: TRBV19
length: 15
size: -
J: TRBJ2-2
D: -

CDR3: CASSPVRFSVPYEQYF
DNA: TGTGCCAGCTCCCCTGTCCGATTCTCGGTCCCCTACGAGCAGTACTTC
V: TRBV18
length: 16
size: -
J: TRBJ2-7
D: -

CDR3: CAWSVGVGGNTIYF
DNA: TGTGCCTGGAGTGTCGGGGTTGGTGGAAACACCATATATTTT
V: TRBV30
length: 14
size: many
J: TRBJ1-3
D: -

CDR3: CAISDPSGSRTQYF
DNA: TGTGCCATCAGTGATCCTAGCGGGAGTCGGACGCAGTATTTT
V: TRBV10-3
length: 14
size: -
J: TRBJ2-3
D: TRBD2

CDR3: CASSQDLSPGHPNEKLFF
DNA: TGTGCCAGCAGCCAAGATCTCAGTCCGGGACACCCTAATGAAAAACTGTTTTTT
V: TRBV3-1/TRBV3-2
length: 18
size: -
J: TRBJ1-4
D: -

CDR3: CASSVADSQAYEQYF
DNA: TGTGCCAGCAGCGTAGCGGACTCCCAAGCCTACGAGCAGTACTTC
V: TRBV9
length: 15
size: -
J: TRBJ2-7
D: -

CDR3: CAWSPSAGYEQYF
DNA: TGTGCCTGGTCCCCCTCCGCGGGGTACGAGCAGTACTTC
V: TRBV30
length: 13
size: -
J: TRBJ2-7
D: -